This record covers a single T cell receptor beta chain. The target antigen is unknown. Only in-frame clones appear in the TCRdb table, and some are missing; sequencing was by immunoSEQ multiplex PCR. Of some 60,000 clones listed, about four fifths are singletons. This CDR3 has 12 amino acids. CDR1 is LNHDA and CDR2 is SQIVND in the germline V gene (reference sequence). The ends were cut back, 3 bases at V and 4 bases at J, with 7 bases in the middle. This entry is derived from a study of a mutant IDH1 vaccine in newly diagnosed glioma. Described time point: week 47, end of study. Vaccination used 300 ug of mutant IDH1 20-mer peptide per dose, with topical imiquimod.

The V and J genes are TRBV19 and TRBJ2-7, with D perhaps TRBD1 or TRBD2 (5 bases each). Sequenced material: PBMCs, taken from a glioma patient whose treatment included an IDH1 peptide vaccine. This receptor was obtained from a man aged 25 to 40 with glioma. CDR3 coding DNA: TGTGCCAGTAGTATTGGGGGTTACGAGCAGTACTTC. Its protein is CASSIGGYEQYF. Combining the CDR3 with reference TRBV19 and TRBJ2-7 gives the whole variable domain DGGITQSPKYLFRKEGQNVTLSCEQNLNHDAMYWYRQDPGQGLRLIYYSQIVNDFQKGDIAEGYSVSREKKESFPLTVTSAQKNPTAFYLCASSIGGYEQYFGPGTRLTVT.